The present T cell receptor beta chain was sequenced within a study of blood T cells in healthy people across ages. The CDR3 extends over 12 amino acids. V was cut by 7 bases and J by 6 bases, with 12 bases left in between. Germline loops: CDR1 MNHNY, CDR2 SVGAGI (reference sequence). Combining a sample-barcoded 5' primer with a J-beta primer mix, a second PCR ran for roughly 7 to 12 cycles. Every cDNA was tagged by a template-switch adaptor with 12 random nucleotides. TCRdb reprocessed the 5' RACE reads with MiXCR, giving one entry per CDR3 protein. Found here are around 1,000,000 distinct CDR3 sequences, under 30% of them singletons; the top ten hold approximately 0.71%. This same sample was also taken into another study, of T cells of mothers and their children. From that second work: Every mother produced more than 8 million TCR beta CDR3 reads, whereas every child provided 3 million to 3.5 million.

The sequencing sample was made of blood. The V call is TRBV6-6, the J call TRBJ1-2; D is perhaps TRBD1 (5 bases). This receptor was obtained from a girl between 2 and 10 years old in good health. CDR3 in amino acids: CASTLGENGYTF. As DNA, the CDR3 is TGTGCCAGCACGCTAGGGGAGAATGGCTACACCTTC.